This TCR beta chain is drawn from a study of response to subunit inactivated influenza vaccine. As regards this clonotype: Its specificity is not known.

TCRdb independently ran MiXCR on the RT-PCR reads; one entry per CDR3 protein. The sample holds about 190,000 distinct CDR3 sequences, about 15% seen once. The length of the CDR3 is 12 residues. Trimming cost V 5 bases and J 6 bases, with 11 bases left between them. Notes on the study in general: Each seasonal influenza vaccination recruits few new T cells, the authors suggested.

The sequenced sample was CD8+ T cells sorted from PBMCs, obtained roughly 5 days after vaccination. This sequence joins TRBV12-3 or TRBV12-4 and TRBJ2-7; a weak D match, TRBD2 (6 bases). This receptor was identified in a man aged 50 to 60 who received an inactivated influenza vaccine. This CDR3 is CASSPGDSEQYF. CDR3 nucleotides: TGTGCCAGCAGTCCGGGGGATAGCGAGCAGTACTTC.